The 27 T cell receptor beta chains in this list originate from one sample, sequenced in a study of T cells in Graves' hyperthyroidism and ophthalmopathy. Researchers took RNA transcripts and amplified the TCR beta CDR3 regions from them. Initially, a first-round RT-PCR of the TCR CDR3 employed the HTBI primer set. TCRdb fed the multiplex PCR reads into MiXCR, producing one record per CDR3 protein. The sample gives about 590,000 distinct CDR3 sequences, approximately 14% of which show up once; under 8% is in the top ten. Sequenced input: blood. These TCRs come from a woman in her twenties or thirties with Graves' hyperthyroidism.

V gene TRBV12-3 or TRBV12-4 combines with J gene TRBJ2-1, with TRBD2 matching 8 bases. V trimming: 3 bases; J trimming: 3 bases; junction bases outside the gene matches: 10. The CDR3 has 17 amino acids. The CDR3 loop reads CASSFFPGLEIYNEQFF. CDR3 coding DNA: TGTGCCAGCAGTTTTTTTCCGGGACTAGAGATCTACAATGAGCAGTTCTTC.

This clonotype was seen more than once but under ten times. V gene TRBV6-1 combines with J gene TRBJ2-7; D possibly corresponds to TRBD1 (6 bases). The CDR3 is 14 amino acids. Trimming stripped 3 bases from V and 4 bases from J, with 13 bases between. Germline V gives CDR1 MNHNS, CDR2 SASEGT. In DNA form, the CDR3 reads TGTGCCAGCAGTGATCGTCACAGGGTGTACGAGCAGTACTTC. Translation gives CASSDRHRVYEQYF.

This clonotype was seen many times. This chain joins TRBV27 and TRBJ2-5; D gene unclear. The CDR3 has 12 residues. Trimming stripped 7 bases from V and 1 base from J, with 7 bases between. Germline CDR1 reads MNHEY; CDR2 reads SMNVEV (reference sequence). CDR3 DNA: TGTGCCAGCACTGACTCCCAAGAGACCCAGTACTTC. This codes for CASTDSQETQYF.

This clonotype occurred many times. This chain connects TRBV6-1 to TRBJ1-2, with D maybe TRBD1 (6 bases). Germline loops: CDR1 MNHNS, CDR2 SASEGT. The CDR3 length is 14 residues. V was clipped by 5 bases and J by 2 bases, with 12 bases between them. Here the CDR3 reads CASSPGQLNYGYTF. DNA for the CDR3: TGTGCCAGCAGTCCCGGACAGCTAAACTATGGCTACACCTTC.

This clonotype was detected ten times or more. The chain carries TRBV10-3 and TRBJ1-1; D uncertain. Per germline, CDR1 ENHRY and CDR2 SYGVKD. The CDR3 is made up of 13 amino acids. The V and J ends lost 2 bases and 1 base respectively, with 5 bases between them. Written as DNA, the CDR3 is TGTGCCATCAGTGAGAGTGGGAACACTGAAGCTTTCTTT. Amino acids: CAISESGNTEAFF.

This clonotype was picked up many times. The V and J genes are TRBV13 and TRBJ2-7, with 10 bases identical to TRBD2. Trimming at V came to 2 bases and at J to 4 bases, leaving 14 bases not matched to a gene. There are 18 residues in the CDR3. Germline lookup yields CDR1 PRHDT and CDR2 FYEKMQ (reference sequence). DNA for the CDR3: TGTGCCAGCAGCTTACGGGACCGGAGGTCTAGCGGGAGTTACGAGCAGTACTTC. Translation gives CASSLRDRRSSGSYEQYF.

This clonotype was detected many times. The genes are TRBV15 and TRBJ1-4; 7 nucleotides agree with TRBD1. Germline trimming cut 2 bases from V and 5 bases from J; bases unmatched to any gene: 5. The V gene's germline CDR1 is LNHNV and CDR2 YYDKDF (reference sequence). The CDR3 has 15 residues. The CDR3 protein is CATSRLRQGNEKLFF. CDR3 sequence (DNA): TGTGCCACCAGCAGACTACGACAGGGAAATGAAAAACTGTTTTTT.

This clonotype was recorded at least ten times. J is TRBJ2-1 and V is TRBV20-1, with D tentatively TRBD2 (6 bases). Germline loops: CDR1 DFQATT, CDR2 SNEGSKA (reference sequence). This CDR3 has 13 residues. The V and J ends lost 3 bases and 8 bases respectively, with 14 bases between them. The DNA for the CDR3 is TGCAGTGCTAGTCGGGGGACCGGGTATGAGCAGTTCTTC. Encoded protein: CSASRGTGYEQFF.

This clonotype was observed many times. The chain employs TRBV10-3 and TRBJ2-1, with D perhaps matching TRBD1 (5 bases). The CDR3 spans 15 residues. Germline values: CDR1 ENHRY, CDR2 SYGVKD. The V end was cut by 1 base, the J end by 6 bases, with 13 bases between. For the CDR3, the DNA is TGTGCCATCAGTGAGTTTGAGACAGACATCAATGAGCAGTTCTTC. Its protein product is CAISEFETDINEQFF.

There are a few counts of this clonotype. V is TRBV5-5 and J is TRBJ1-3; 8 nucleotides align to TRBD1. CDR3 length: 15 residues. V was pared by 4 bases and J by 0 bases, with 3 bases of the junction left unmatched. From germline, CDR1 is SGHKS and CDR2 YYEKEE (reference sequence). The CDR3 spells CASSGTGNSGNTIYF. CDR3 bases: TGTGCCAGCAGCGGGACAGGCAACTCTGGAAACACCATATATTTT. The full variable domain, in which reference TRBV5-5 and TRBJ1-3 provide the parts outside the CDR3, is DAGVTQSPTHLIKTRGQQVTLRCSPISGHKSVSWYQQVLGQGPQFIFQYYEKEERGRGNFPDRFSARQFPNYSSELNVNALLLGDSALYLCASSGTGNSGNTIYFGEGSWLTVV.

This clonotype was counted at least ten times. The chain recombines TRBV5-1 with TRBJ2-7, with TRBD1 matching over 8 bases. V lost 3 bases to trimming and J lost 1 base; unmatched junction nucleotides: 3. CDR3 length: 14 amino acids. The V gene's germline CDR1 is SGHRS and CDR2 YFSETQ. CDR3 protein: CASSSGGPSYEQYF. CDR3 in DNA: TGCGCCAGCAGCTCAGGGGGCCCTTCCTACGAGCAGTACTTC. The full variable domain, its missing parts supplied by reference TRBV5-1 and TRBJ2-7, is KAGVTQTPRYLIKTRGQQVTLSCSPISGHRSVSWYQQTPGQGLQFLFEYFSETQRNKGNFPGRFSGRQFSNSRSEMNVSTLELGDSALYLCASSSGGPSYEQYFGPGTRLTVT.

This clonotype has more than one count but fewer than ten. V is TRBV12-5 and J is TRBJ1-2; D is perhaps TRBD1 (5 bases). The V gene lost 2 bases and the J gene lost 2 bases, with 12 bases spanning the gap. Germline assignment: CDR1 LGHNT and CDR2 FRNRAP. The CDR3 has 15 amino acids. The CDR3 loop reads CASGLLWPGNYGYTF. The CDR3 DNA follows: TGTGCTAGTGGTTTGCTGTGGCCAGGGAACTATGGCTACACCTTC. Filled out from reference TRBV12-5 and TRBJ1-2, the complete variable domain reads DARVTQTPRHKVTEMGQEVTMRCQPILGHNTVFWYRQTMMQGLELLAYFRNRAPLDDSGMPKDRFSAEMPDATLATLKIQPSEPRDSAVYFCASGLLWPGNYGYTFGSGTRLTVV.

On this clonotype: This may stem from a read error, because a much larger clone lies one nucleotide away. The chain joins TRBV28 to TRBJ1-1; D call uncertain. V lost 1 base, J lost 6 bases, and 12 bases lay in between. This CDR3 is built from 14 residues. CDR1 and CDR2 (germline): MDHEN, SYDVKM. The CDR3 region is CASSLYGEDAEAFF. The CDR3 DNA reads TGTGCCAGCAGTTTATACGGGGAGGACGCTGAAGCTTTCTTT.

The chain uses TRBV27 and TRBJ1-2; 9 bases fit TRBD1. Germline V gene lookup returns CDR1 MNHEY and CDR2 SMNVEV (reference sequence). The CDR3 has 17 amino acids. The V segment lost 4 bases and the J segment 8 bases; nucleotides outside the gene matches: 17. CDR3 residues: CASSYLDSWDRALGYTF. CDR3 nucleotides: TGTGCCAGCAGTTATCTGGATTCGTGGGACAGGGCCCTCGGCTACACCTTC.

This clonotype showed up many times. The CDR3: CASSRVTGGGETQYF. DNA of the CDR3: TGTGCCAGCAGCCGAGTGACAGGGGGCGGTGAGACCCAGTACTTC. V is TRBV11-2 and J is TRBJ2-5; TRBD1 aligns across 10 bases. This CDR3 region has 15 residues. Germline CDR1 is SGHAT and CDR2 is FQNNGV. Losses at the gene ends were 5 bases for V and 5 bases for J; bases not matched to a gene: 8.

There are many counts of this clonotype. This sequence joins TRBV11-2 and TRBJ2-7, with TRBD1 matching over 8 bases. V shed 5 bases and J 3 bases; nucleotides not matched to a gene: 3. The CDR3 runs 13 residues. Germline assignment: CDR1 SGHAT and CDR2 FQNNGV. CDR3 amino acids: CASSTDRGYEQYF. The CDR3 DNA reads as TGTGCCAGCAGCACAGACAGGGGCTACGAGCAGTACTTC.

CDR3 nucleotide sequence: TGTGCCAGCAGCGGCGGACTAGTACGCGAGCAGTACTTC. It is translated as CASSGGLVREQYF. The chain joins TRBV7-9 to TRBJ2-7, with 7 bases identical to TRBD2. The J segment lost 6 bases and the V segment lost 5 bases, leaving 7 bases of the junction unmatched. Germline V gene sequence: CDR1 SEHNR, CDR2 FQNEAQ (reference sequence). The CDR3 runs 13 residues. Full variable domain (missing parts from reference TRBV7-9 and TRBJ2-7): DTGVSQNPRHKITKRGQNVTFRCDPISEHNRLYWYRQTLGQGPEFLTYFQNEAQLEKSRLLSDRFSAERPKGSFSTLEIQRTEQGDSAMYLCASSGGLVREQYFGPGTRLTVT.

For this clonotype: This could be a read error, since a much larger clone is one nucleotide away. The rearrangement links TRBV11-2 to TRBJ2-2; weak D call: TRBD1 (6 bases). Germline V lookup: CDR1 SGHAT, CDR2 FQNNGV. This CDR3 is 16 amino acids long. The CDR3: CAGSLVEDRSTGELFF. The CDR3 bases are TGTGCCGGCAGCTTAGTAGAAGACAGGTCCACCGGGGAGCTGTTTTTT.

This clonotype was detected a few times. This chain links TRBV5-1 with TRBJ2-3, with no clear D. There are 13 residues in the CDR3. Per the germline V gene, CDR1 is SGHRS and CDR2 is YFSETQ. Trimming removed 4 bases from V and 5 bases from J, with 11 bases in between. CDR3 coding DNA: TGCGCCAGCAGCCCCCTTCCGGGAGATACGCAGTATTTT. Translation gives CASSPLPGDTQYF.

As concerns this clonotype: A much larger clone sits a single nucleotide away, making a read error possible. The gene calls are TRBV7-2 and TRBJ2-1, with a tentative D call TRBD1 (5 bases). Germline CDR1 and CDR2: SGHTA and FQGNSA. CDR3 size: 15 residues. The V and J ends lost 5 bases and 2 bases respectively, with 13 bases between them. The CDR3 bases are TGTGCCAGCAGCCCCCCCGTGACAGCCTACAATGAGCAGTTCTTC. Its protein product is CASSPPVTAYNEQFF. Full variable domain (rest looked up from reference TRBV7-2 and TRBJ2-1): GAGVSQSPSNKVTEKGKDVELRCDPISGHTALYWYRQSLGQGLEFLIYFQGNSAPDKSGLPSDRFSAERTGGSVSTLTIQRTQQEDSAVYLCASSPPVTAYNEQFFGPGTRLTVL.

This clonotype was recorded at least ten times. CDR3 amino acids: CASSSGLAGELSYEQYF. The CDR3 DNA reads as TGCGCCAGCAGCAGCGGACTAGCGGGAGAGCTCTCTTACGAGCAGTACTTC. The chain is built from TRBV5-1 and TRBJ2-7; 13 positions agree with TRBD2. Trimming at V came to 4 bases and at J to 4 bases, leaving 11 bases not matched to a gene. The CDR3 extends over 17 amino acids. Germline assignment: CDR1 SGHRS and CDR2 YFSETQ.

The rearrangement joins TRBV20-1 to TRBJ2-5, with TRBD2 matching 11 bases. Trimming took 8 bases from V and 4 from J; bases not matched to a gene: 3. The CDR3 is made up of 12 amino acids. CDR1 is DFQATT and CDR2 is SNEGSKA in the germline V gene (reference sequence). The CDR3 region is CSQGLAGETQYF. Written as DNA, the CDR3 is TGCAGTCAAGGACTAGCGGGAGAGACCCAGTACTTC.

Many counts were recorded for this clonotype. The CDR3 DNA follows: TGTGCCAGCAGCCGGGGGACAGGGAGAAATCAGCCCCAGCATTTT. Translating it yields CASSRGTGRNQPQHF. V usage is TRBV27 and J usage is TRBJ1-5; 9 positions match TRBD1. The V gene end was trimmed by 6 bases and the J gene end by 4 bases; junction bases not matched to a gene: 7. Per the germline V gene, CDR1 is MNHEY and CDR2 is SMNVEV (reference sequence). This CDR3 comprises 15 residues.

The chain carries TRBV12-3 or TRBV12-4 and TRBJ2-1; D is possibly TRBD1 or TRBD2 (6 bases each). The CDR3 contains 16 residues. Trimming took off 7 bases at V and 7 bases at J, with 23 bases between the two ends. CDR3 sequence (DNA): TGTGCCAGCACTTCGATTAGGGGGGAGGACTATAATGAGCAGTTCTTC. It translates to CASTSIRGEDYNEQFF.

The chain carries TRBV12-3 or TRBV12-4 and TRBJ1-5; 11 bases align to TRBD1. With 6 bases clipped from V and 0 bases from J, the junction kept 7 bases outside the gene matches. CDR3 length: 17 amino acids. CDR3 DNA sequence: TGTGCCAGCAGCAGCCGGACAGGGGGCCATAGCAATCAGCCCCAGCATTTT. Amino acid sequence: CASSSRTGGHSNQPQHF.

This clonotype was detected many times. The chain links TRBV5-1 to TRBJ1-3; TRBD1 matches 8 bases. After removal of 0 bases from V and 0 bases from J, the junction contained 2 bases not matched to a gene. Looked up from germline, CDR1 is SGHRS and CDR2 is YFSETQ. The CDR3 sequence is 16 residues long. The CDR3: CASSLEGQASGNTIYF. The CDR3 DNA is TGCGCCAGCAGCTTGGAGGGACAGGCCTCTGGAAACACCATATATTTT.

The table lists this clonotype with many counts. V and J are TRBV2 and TRBJ2-1, with 8 bases aligning to TRBD2. Germline V lookup: CDR1 SNHLY, CDR2 FYNNEI. V dropped 5 bases and J dropped 8; count of bases not matched to a gene: 8. The CDR3 covers 14 residues. The CDR3: CASSPGTSLDEQFF. CDR3 in DNA: TGTGCCAGCAGTCCCGGGACTAGTTTGGATGAGCAGTTCTTC.